This TCR beta chain came from a study of coeliac disease (dated by TCRdb to between 2020 and 2023). About the study as a whole: Each coeliac patient fell into one of three classes: newly diagnosed active disease, refractory coeliac disease type I, or disease kept under control by a gluten-free diet. Because high-resolution HLA typing was not available, biased TRBV7-2 usage was queried as a proof of principle. The study applied next-generation sequencing of rearranged TRB and TRG CDR3 regions to small intestinal lymphocyte fractions from coeliac and non-coeliac patients. The study was aimed at characterising TR repertoires of small intestinal T cells in active, refractory type I and gluten-free-diet-treated coeliac disease. Of the 30 or so patients in the full study, some 22 had coeliac disease confirmed by serology and 8 were controls with non-small intestinal disorders. Samples from around 27 subjects were successfully TRB sequenced, and these included about 22 paired samples of bulk unsorted intraepithelial and lamina propria cells. Broad study findings and their caveats: Compared with controls, active coeliac intraepithelial and lamina propria samples had TRB and TRG repertoires of lower clonality, which suggests that diverse T cells were recruited. The authors considered the approach unsuitable for unbiased detection of gliadin-specific T cells, which are scarce and rarely shared between patients. TRB repertoires were mostly private, with most amino acid sequences found in only one sample, and V-gene usage showed no significant difference between disease groups. Published gliadin-specific TRB sequences were detected in about 45% of the 18 coeliac lamina propria samples but in only 1 of 6 controls. Separating intraepithelial cells from lamina propria cells did not give high-purity fractions, so cross-contamination between the two compartments may have occurred.

Including the terminal cysteine and phenylalanine, the CDR3 comprises 14 residues. The retained sequence is limited to the CDR3, 42 bases, with the frame set at the first base. CDR1 LNHDA and CDR2 SQIVND were looked up in the germline V gene (reference sequence). Here V drops 6 bases and J drops 1 base, and the junction holds 5 bases not matched to any gene. Aliquots of roughly 510,000 cells were frozen in DMSO/FBS in liquid nitrogen, and a single aliquot per fraction was used for sequencing. Endoscopy and small intestinal biopsy were performed in all 30 or so patients in the study. Lamina propria cells were released by collagenase digestion of the biopsy tissue left over after intraepithelial cell isolation. Genomic DNA was extracted from frozen unsorted cell fractions with the Qiagen DNeasy blood extraction kit. Points on this clone: The specificity of this receptor is unknown. Qualities for individual bases were not recorded, and no much larger clone is one base off.

The library was made by the immunoSEQ multiplex PCR assay. Using reverse primers that targeted J gene segments together with forward primers that targeted V gene segments, the TR loci were amplified in a multiplexed PCR. Amplified CDR3 regions were sequenced on the Illumina HiSeq System. The original methods were these. A nearest-neighbour algorithm merged closely related reads to remove PCR and sequencing errors and collapse data into unique sequences. Each repertoire was summarised by clonality and by T cell density, with T cell density defined as TR molecules per amount of genomic DNA input. CDR3 amino acid sequences present in at least 80% of unsorted samples were defined as public TRs, and these public TRs were then tested for differential abundance between coeliac and control samples. Every lamina propria sample was searched for matches to a list of roughly 220 published gliadin-specific TRB sequences. Differences in clonality and density between disease groups were tested by Kruskal-Wallis tests, followed by Dunn post-tests. TCRdb mirrors the immuneACCESS table, restricted to in-frame sequences. Some clones are absent from its copies; in checked studies, under half trace to an unresolved V gene, and the reason for the others is unknown. The DNA was the basis for D and trimming; V, J and clone size are from that table. The sample contains several thousand clones, about 70% of them found a single time. Jointly, the top ten make up 5.5% to 7.5% of the sample.

The sequence was collected from a man in his late teens or twenties with celiac disease on a gluten-free diet. What was sequenced was lymphocytes from the gut lamina propria. The cell subset or site label on this specimen signifies: lamina propria cell (LPC) fraction of small intestinal biopsy. The rearrangement combines TRBV19 with TRBJ1-1, with 7 junctional bases fitting TRBD1. The CDR3 region: CASSRQGRNTEAFF. The DNA reads as follows: TGTGCCAGTAGCCGACAGGGCCGGAACACTGAAGCTTTCTTT.